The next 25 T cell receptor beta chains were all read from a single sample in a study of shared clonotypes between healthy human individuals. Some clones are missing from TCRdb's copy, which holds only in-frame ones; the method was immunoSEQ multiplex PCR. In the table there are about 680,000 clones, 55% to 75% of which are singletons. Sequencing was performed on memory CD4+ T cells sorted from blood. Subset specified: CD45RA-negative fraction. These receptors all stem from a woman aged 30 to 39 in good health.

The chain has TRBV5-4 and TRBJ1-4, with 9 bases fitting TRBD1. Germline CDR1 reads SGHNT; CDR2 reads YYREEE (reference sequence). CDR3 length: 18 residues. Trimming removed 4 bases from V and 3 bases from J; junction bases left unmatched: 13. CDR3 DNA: TGTGCCAGCAGCGCCGGGATCGGACAGGGGCGCCCTAATGAAAAACTGTTTTTT. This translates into CASSAGIGQGRPNEKLFF.

The CDR3 region is CASGREETQYF. As DNA, the CDR3 is TGTGCCAGCGGGAGAGAAGAGACCCAGTACTTC. The V call is TRBV2, the J call TRBJ2-5, with TRBD2 as a possible D gene (5 bases). The V gene lost 8 bases and the J gene lost 3 bases, with 7 bases spanning the gap. Germline V lookup: CDR1 SNHLY, CDR2 FYNNEI. The CDR3 runs 11 residues. The whole variable domain, remainder taken from reference TRBV2 and TRBJ2-5, is EPEVTQTPSHQVTQMGQEVILRCVPISNHLYFYWYRQILGQKVEFLVSFYNNEISEKSEIFDDQFSVERPDGSNFTLKIRSTKLEDSAMYFCASGREETQYFGPGTRLLVL.

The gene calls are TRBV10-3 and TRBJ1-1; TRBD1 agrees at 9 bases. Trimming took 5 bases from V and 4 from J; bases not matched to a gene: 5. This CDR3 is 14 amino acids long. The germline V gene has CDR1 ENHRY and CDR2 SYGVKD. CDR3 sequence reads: CAISRTGDGTEAFF. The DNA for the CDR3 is TGTGCCATCAGTAGGACAGGGGACGGCACTGAAGCTTTCTTT.

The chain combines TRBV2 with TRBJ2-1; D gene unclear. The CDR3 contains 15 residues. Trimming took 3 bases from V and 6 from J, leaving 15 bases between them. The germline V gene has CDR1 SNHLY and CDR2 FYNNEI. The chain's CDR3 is CASSDDGLTVNEQFF. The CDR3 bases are TGTGCCAGCAGTGATGACGGCCTAACGGTCAATGAGCAGTTCTTC.

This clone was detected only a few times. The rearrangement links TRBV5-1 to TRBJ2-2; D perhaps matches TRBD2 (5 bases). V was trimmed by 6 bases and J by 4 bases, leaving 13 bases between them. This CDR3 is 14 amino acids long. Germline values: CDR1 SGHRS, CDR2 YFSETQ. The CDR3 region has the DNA TGCGCCAGCATGATCGGGGTCGGCACCGGGGAGCTGTTTTTT. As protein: CASMIGVGTGELFF. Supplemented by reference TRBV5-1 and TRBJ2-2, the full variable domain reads KAGVTQTPRYLIKTRGQQVTLSCSPISGHRSVSWYQQTPGQGLQFLFEYFSETQRNKGNFPGRFSGRQFSNSRSEMNVSTLELGDSALYLCASMIGVGTGELFFGEGSRLTVL.

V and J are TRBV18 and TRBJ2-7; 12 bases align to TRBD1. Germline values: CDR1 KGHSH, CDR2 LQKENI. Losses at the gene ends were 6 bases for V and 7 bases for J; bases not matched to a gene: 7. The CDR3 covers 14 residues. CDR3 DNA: TGTGCCAGCTCGCAGGGACAGGGGGCTCGGGAGCAGTACTTC. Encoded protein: CASSQGQGAREQYF.

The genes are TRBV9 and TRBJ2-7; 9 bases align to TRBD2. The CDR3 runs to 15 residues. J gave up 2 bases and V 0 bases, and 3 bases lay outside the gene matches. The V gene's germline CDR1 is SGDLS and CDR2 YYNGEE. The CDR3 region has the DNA TGTGCCAGCAGCGTAGGACTAGCGGATACCTACGAGCAGTACTTC. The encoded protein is CASSVGLADTYEQYF.

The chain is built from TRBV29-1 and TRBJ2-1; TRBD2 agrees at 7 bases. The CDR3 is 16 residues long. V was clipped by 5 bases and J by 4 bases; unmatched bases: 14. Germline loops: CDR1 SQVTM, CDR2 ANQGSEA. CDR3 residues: CSVTAAGVAAYNEQFF. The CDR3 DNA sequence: TGCAGCGTTACTGCGGCGGGGGTAGCGGCGTACAATGAGCAGTTCTTC.

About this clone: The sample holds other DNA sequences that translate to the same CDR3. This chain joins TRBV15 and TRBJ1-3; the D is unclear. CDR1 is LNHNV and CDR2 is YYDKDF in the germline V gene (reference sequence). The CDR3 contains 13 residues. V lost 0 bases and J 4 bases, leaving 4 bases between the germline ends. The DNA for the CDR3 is TGTGCCACCAGCAGAGATTCCGGAAACACCATATATTTT. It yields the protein CATSRDSGNTIYF. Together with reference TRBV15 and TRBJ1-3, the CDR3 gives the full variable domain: DAMVIQNPRYQVTQFGKPVTLSCSQTLNHNVMYWYQQKSSQAPKLLFHYYDKDFNNEADTPDNFQSRRPNTSFCFLDIRSPGLGDTAMYLCATSRDSGNTIYFGEGSWLTVV.

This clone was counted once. The DNA for the CDR3 is TGTGCCAGCGGGGTAGGAGGGCTAGCCTACAATGAGCAGTTCTTC. Amino acid sequence: CASGVGGLAYNEQFF. J is TRBJ2-1 and V is TRBV6-5; D is perhaps TRBD2 (6 bases). The germline gives CDR1 MNHEY, CDR2 SVGAGI. The CDR3 loop spans 15 amino acids. The V end was cut by 8 bases, the J end by 2 bases, with 16 bases between.

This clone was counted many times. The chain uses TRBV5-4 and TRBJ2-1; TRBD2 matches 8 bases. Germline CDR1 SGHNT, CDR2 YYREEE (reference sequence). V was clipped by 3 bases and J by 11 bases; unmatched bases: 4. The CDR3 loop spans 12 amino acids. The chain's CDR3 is CASSSGTRKQFF. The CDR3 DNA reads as TGTGCCAGCAGCTCCGGGACTAGAAAGCAGTTCTTC.

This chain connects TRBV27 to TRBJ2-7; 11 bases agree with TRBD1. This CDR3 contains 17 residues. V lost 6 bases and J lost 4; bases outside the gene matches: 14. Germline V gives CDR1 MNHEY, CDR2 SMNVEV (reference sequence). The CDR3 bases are TGTGCCAGCAGGTTCGGGGCCCGGACAGGGGGCAGGTACGAGCAGTACTTC. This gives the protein CASRFGARTGGRYEQYF.

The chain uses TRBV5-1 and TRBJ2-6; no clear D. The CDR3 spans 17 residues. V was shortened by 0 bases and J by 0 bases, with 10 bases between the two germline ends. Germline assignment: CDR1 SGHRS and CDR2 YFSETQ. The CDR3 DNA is TGCGCCAGCAGCTTGGTGGGTCAGCTCTCTGGGGCCAACGTCCTGACTTTC. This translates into CASSLVGQLSGANVLTF.

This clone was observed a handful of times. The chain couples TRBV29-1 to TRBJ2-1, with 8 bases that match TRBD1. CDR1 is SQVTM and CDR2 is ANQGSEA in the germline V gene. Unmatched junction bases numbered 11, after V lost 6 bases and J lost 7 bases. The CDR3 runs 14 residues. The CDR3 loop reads CSVRTGPVGNEQFF. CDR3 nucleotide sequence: TGCAGCGTCAGGACAGGGCCCGTCGGGAATGAGCAGTTCTTC.

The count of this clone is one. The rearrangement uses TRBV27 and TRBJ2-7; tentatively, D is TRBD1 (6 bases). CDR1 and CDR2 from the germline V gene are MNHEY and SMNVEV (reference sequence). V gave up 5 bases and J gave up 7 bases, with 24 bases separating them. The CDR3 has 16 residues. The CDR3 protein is CASSPHRDTDYREQYF. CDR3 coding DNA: TGTGCCAGCAGTCCCCACCGGGACACGGATTATAGGGAGCAGTACTTC.

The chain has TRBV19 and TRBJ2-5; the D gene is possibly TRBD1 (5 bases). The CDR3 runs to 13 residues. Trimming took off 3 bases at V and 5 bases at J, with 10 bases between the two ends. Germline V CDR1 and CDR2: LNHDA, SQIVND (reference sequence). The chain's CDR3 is CASSMQGRETQYF. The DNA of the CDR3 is TGTGCCAGTAGTATGCAGGGCCGCGAGACCCAGTACTTC.

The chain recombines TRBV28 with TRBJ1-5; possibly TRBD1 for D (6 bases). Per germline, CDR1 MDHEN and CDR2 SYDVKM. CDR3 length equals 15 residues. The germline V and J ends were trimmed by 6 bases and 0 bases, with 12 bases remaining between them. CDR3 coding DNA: TGTGCCAGCAGGTCAGACAGGCATAGCAATCAGCCCCAGCATTTT. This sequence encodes CASRSDRHSNQPQHF.

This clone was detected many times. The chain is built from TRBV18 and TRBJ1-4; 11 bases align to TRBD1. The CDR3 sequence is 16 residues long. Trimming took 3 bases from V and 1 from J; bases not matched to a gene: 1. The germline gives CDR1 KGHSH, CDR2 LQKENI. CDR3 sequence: CASSPGQGGTNEKLFF. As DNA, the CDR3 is TGTGCCAGCTCACCGGGACAGGGGGGAACTAATGAAAAACTGTTTTTT.

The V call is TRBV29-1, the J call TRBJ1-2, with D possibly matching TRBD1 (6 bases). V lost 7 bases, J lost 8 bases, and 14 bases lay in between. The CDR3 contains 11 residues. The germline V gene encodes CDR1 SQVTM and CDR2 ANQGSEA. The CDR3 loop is CSAQKGVGYTF. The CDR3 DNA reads TGCAGCGCTCAGAAGGGGGTCGGCTACACCTTC.

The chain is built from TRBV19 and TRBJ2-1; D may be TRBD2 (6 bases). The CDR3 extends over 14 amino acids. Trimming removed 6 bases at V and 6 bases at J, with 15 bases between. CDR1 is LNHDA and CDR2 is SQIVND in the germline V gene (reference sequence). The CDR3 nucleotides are TGTGCCAGTAGCCCGGGACTCCGCGGCAATGAGCAGTTCTTC. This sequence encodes CASSPGLRGNEQFF.

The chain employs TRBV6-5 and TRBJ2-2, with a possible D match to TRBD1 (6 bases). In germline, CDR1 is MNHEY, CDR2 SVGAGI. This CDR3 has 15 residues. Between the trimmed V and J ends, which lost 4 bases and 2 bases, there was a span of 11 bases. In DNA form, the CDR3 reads TGTGCCAGCAGTTCCGGGACACAAAACACCGGGGAGCTGTTTTTT. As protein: CASSSGTQNTGELFF.

Written as DNA, the CDR3 is TGCGCCAGCAGCCGTGAGGGGACTAGCGGAGGAATCTTGTTCTTC. Amino acid sequence: CASSREGTSGGILFF. J is TRBJ2-1 and V is TRBV5-1; TRBD2 matches 11 bases. Germline V gene sequence: CDR1 SGHRS, CDR2 YFSETQ. This CDR3 spans 15 amino acids. V was clipped by 4 bases and J by 15 bases; unmatched bases: 15.

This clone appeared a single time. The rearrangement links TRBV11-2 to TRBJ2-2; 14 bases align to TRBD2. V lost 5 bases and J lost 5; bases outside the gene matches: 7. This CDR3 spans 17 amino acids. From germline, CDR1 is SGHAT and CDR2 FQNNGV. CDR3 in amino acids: CASSLGTSGSRTGELFF. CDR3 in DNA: TGTGCCAGCAGCCTCGGGACTAGCGGGAGCCGGACCGGGGAGCTGTTTTTT.

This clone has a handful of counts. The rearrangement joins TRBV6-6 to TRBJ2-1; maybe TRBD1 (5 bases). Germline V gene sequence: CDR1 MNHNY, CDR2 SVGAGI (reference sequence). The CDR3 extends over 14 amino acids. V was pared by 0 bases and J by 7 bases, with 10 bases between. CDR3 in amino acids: CASSYSGRVNEQFF. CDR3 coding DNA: TGTGCCAGCAGTTACTCGGGCAGGGTTAATGAGCAGTTCTTC.

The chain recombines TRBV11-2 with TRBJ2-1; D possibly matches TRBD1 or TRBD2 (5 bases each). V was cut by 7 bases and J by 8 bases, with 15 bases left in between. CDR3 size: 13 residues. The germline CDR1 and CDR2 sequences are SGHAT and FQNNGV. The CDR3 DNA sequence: TGTGCCAGCACCACACCTGGGGGAGATGAGCAGTTCTTC. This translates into CASTTPGGDEQFF.